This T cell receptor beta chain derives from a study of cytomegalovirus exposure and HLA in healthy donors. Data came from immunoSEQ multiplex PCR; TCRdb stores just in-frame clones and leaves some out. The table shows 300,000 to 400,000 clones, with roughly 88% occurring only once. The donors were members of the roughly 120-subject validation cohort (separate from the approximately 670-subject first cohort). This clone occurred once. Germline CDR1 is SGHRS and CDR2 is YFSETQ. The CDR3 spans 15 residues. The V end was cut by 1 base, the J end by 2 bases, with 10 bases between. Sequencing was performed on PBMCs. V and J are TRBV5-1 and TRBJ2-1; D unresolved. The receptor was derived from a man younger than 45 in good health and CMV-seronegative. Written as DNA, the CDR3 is TGCGCCAGCAGCTTGATGTCGTCGGCCTACAATGAGCAGTTCTTC. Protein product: CASSLMSSAYNEQFF. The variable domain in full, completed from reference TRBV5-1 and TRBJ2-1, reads KAGVTQTPRYLIKTRGQQVTLSCSPISGHRSVSWYQQTPGQGLQFLFEYFSETQRNKGNFPGRFSGRQFSNSRSEMNVSTLELGDSALYLCASSLMSSAYNEQFFGPGTRLTVL.